Each of the 4 T cell receptor beta chains below was sequenced from the same sample in a study of T cell repertoires in cytomegalovirus infection. TCRdb re-called the reads through MiXCR, storing one row per CDR3 protein. Of 150,000 to 180,000 distinct CDR3 sequences listed, roughly a quarter are singletons. The sequenced sample consisted of PBMCs. These receptors came from a human donor in good health (CMV status not recorded). Some clones in this sample may be carry-over from other donors' samples.

This clonotype has just a few counts. This chain connects TRBV3-1 to TRBJ2-1, with D hard to call. Trimming removed 3 bases from V and 10 bases from J, with 10 bases in between. CDR1 and CDR2 (germline): LGHDT, YNNKEL (reference sequence). CDR3 length: 12 residues. The CDR3 nucleotides read TGTGCCAGCAGCCAGAAGGTGAGGGAGCAGTTCTTC. It yields the protein CASSQKVREQFF.

Remarks on this clonotype: Just one base apart from a much larger clone, this may be a read error. The chain combines TRBV7-2 with TRBJ2-1, with TRBD2 identical over 9 bases. Germline CDR1 SGHTA, CDR2 FQGNSA. The CDR3 contains 16 residues. The CDR3 DNA reads TGTGCCAGCAGCTTAGGGGCTAGCGGGAAAGACAATGAGCATTTCTTC. Protein sequence: CASSLGASGKDNEHFF.

The rearrangement joins TRBV29-1 to TRBJ2-5, with D possibly matching TRBD1 (5 bases). The CDR3 is 14 amino acids. Trimming left V 6 bases short and J 2 bases short, with 16 bases between. CDR1 and CDR2 (germline): SQVTM, ANQGSEA. CDR3 bases: TGCAGCGTGACCAGGACAACACTGCAAGAGACCCAGTACTTC. Its translation is CSVTRTTLQETQYF.

This clonotype has just a few counts. V is TRBV7-9 and J is TRBJ1-1; 10 bases align to TRBD1. Per the germline V gene, CDR1 is SEHNR and CDR2 is FQNEAQ (reference sequence). Trimming removed 2 bases from V and 10 bases from J; junction bases left unmatched: 10. The CDR3 length is 15 residues. The CDR3 DNA reads TGTGCCAGCAGCTTACCGGGACAGGGGCTCCCTGGAGCTTTCTTT. Residues: CASSLPGQGLPGAFF.